Shown below are 23 T cell receptor beta chains from a single sample sequenced in a study of T cells in Graves' hyperthyroidism and ophthalmopathy. RNA transcripts were the template for amplifying TCR beta CDR3 regions. Initially, a first-round RT-PCR of the TCR CDR3 employed the HTBI primer set. TCRdb ran MiXCR on the multiplex PCR reads and lists one entry per CDR3 protein. The table records 490,000 or so distinct CDR3 sequences, approximately 16% of them present only once. Sequenced material: blood. The receptors stem from a woman between 25 and 40 years old with Graves' ophthalmopathy.

The sample holds one count of this clonotype. Sequence at one end of the junction differs from germline and may be a read error. V and J are TRBV29-1 and TRBJ1-1, with D hard to call. CDR3 length: 10 amino acids. Germline V CDR1 and CDR2: SQVTM, ANQGSEA. CDR3 residues: CGVLDTEAFF. The CDR3 nucleotides read TGCGGCGTACTGGACACTGAAGCTTTCTTT.

The table lists this clonotype with a few counts. V gene TRBV5-1 combines with J gene TRBJ1-2; 10 bases match TRBD1. With V trimmed by 0 bases and J by 8 bases, 4 bases remained unmatched. Germline CDR1 is SGHRS and CDR2 is YFSETQ. This CDR3 is built from 14 residues. The CDR3 loop reads CASSLGDRGPGYTF. The CDR3 coding sequence is TGCGCCAGCAGCTTGGGGGACAGGGGACCGGGCTACACCTTC.

This clonotype has at least ten counts. The rearrangement joins TRBV11-2 to TRBJ2-1; 9 nucleotides match TRBD1. V was pared by 1 base and J by 10 bases, with 5 bases of the junction left unmatched. The germline V gene has CDR1 SGHAT and CDR2 FQNNGV. This CDR3 region has 14 residues. The CDR3 reads CASSLVGTGPEQFF. CDR3 nucleotides: TGTGCCAGCAGCTTAGTTGGGACAGGGCCCGAGCAGTTCTTC. Using reference TRBV11-2 and TRBJ2-1 for the parts outside the CDR3, the full variable domain is EAGVAQSPRYKIIEKRQSVAFWCNPISGHATLYWYQQILGQGPKLLIQFQNNGVVDDSQLPKDRFSAERLKGVDSTLKIQPAKLEDSAVYLCASSLVGTGPEQFFGPGTRLTVL.

The sample holds many counts of this clonotype. This sequence joins TRBV30 and TRBJ2-3; possible D gene TRBD2, 6 bases. CDR1 and CDR2 (germline): GTSNPN, SVGIG (reference sequence). The CDR3 has 13 amino acids. V was trimmed by 2 bases and J by 4 bases, leaving 10 bases between them. This CDR3 is CAWSRGEADTQYF. As DNA, the CDR3 is TGTGCCTGGAGTCGAGGGGAGGCAGATACGCAGTATTTT.

To note about this clonotype: A clone one base away is much larger, so this may be a read error. The chain couples TRBV6-2 or TRBV6-3 to TRBJ2-5, with D tentatively TRBD2 (6 bases). The CDR3 totals 16 residues. Per germline, CDR1 MNHEY and CDR2 SVGEGT. CDR3: CASIYSMARRVETQYF. CDR3 nucleotide sequence: TGTGCCAGCATTTACTCGATGGCCAGGAGGGTCGAGACCCAGTACTTC.

This clonotype has only a few counts. The CDR3 DNA reads as TGCAGCACTACCATCGGGACTCTAGCCAAAAACATTCAGTACTTC. This gives the protein CSTTIGTLAKNIQYF. The V call is TRBV29-1, the J call TRBJ2-4; D perhaps matches TRBD2 (6 bases). V dropped 8 bases and J dropped 0 bases, with 17 bases sitting between them. Germline CDR1 SQVTM, CDR2 ANQGSEA. The length of the CDR3 is 15 residues.

CDR3 protein: CASSPSPPGQGASGANVLTF. CDR3 in DNA: TGCGCCAGCAGCCCATCTCCTCCGGGACAGGGGGCTTCTGGGGCCAACGTCCTGACTTTC. This chain uses TRBV4-1 with TRBJ2-6; 12 bases fit TRBD1. There are 20 residues in the CDR3. V was clipped by 4 bases and J by 1 base; unmatched bases: 11. Germline CDR1 is MGHRA and CDR2 is YSYEKL.

This clonotype turned up a few times. The chain carries TRBV7-6 and TRBJ2-7; D is possibly TRBD1 or TRBD2 (7 bases each). Germline V lookup: CDR1 SGHVS, CDR2 FNYEAQ. The length of the CDR3 is 16 residues. V was trimmed by 5 bases and J by 2 bases, leaving 19 bases between them. The CDR3 is CASSPLGGDSPYEQYF. Here the CDR3 DNA reads TGTGCCAGCAGCCCTTTGGGGGGGGACAGCCCCTACGAGCAGTACTTC.

This clonotype was picked up many times. V gene TRBV6-1 combines with J gene TRBJ2-1; D gene ambiguous. The V and J ends lost 5 bases and 1 base respectively, with 12 bases between them. Germline values: CDR1 MNHNS, CDR2 SASEGT. The CDR3 is 15 residues long. CDR3 protein: CASSYRVGSYNEQFF. The CDR3 nucleotides read TGTGCCAGCAGTTACAGAGTGGGATCCTACAATGAGCAGTTCTTC.

This clonotype was observed many times. The V and J genes are TRBV12-3 or TRBV12-4 and TRBJ2-7; the D gene is possibly TRBD1 (5 bases). Trimming pared 5 bases from V and 2 bases from J, leaving 16 bases between. The CDR3 contains 15 residues. CDR3 residues: CASSPSRVVAYEQYF. The DNA of the CDR3 is TGTGCCAGCAGTCCCAGCAGGGTGGTGGCCTACGAGCAGTACTTC.

This clonotype was detected a few times. The chain recombines TRBV27 with TRBJ1-5; no clear D gene. In germline, CDR1 is MNHEY, CDR2 SMNVEV (reference sequence). Trimming cost V 0 bases and J 7 bases, with 10 bases left between them. This CDR3 is built from 14 residues. CDR3 nucleotides: TGTGCCAGCAGTTTATCGGGCAGTGAGCAGCCCCAGCATTTT. Encoded protein: CASSLSGSEQPQHF.

This clonotype was detected a few times. The V gene is TRBV7-9, the J gene TRBJ2-7, with D possibly called TRBD1 or TRBD2 (5 bases each). V was shortened by 8 bases and J by 0 bases, with 11 bases between the two germline ends. Per germline, CDR1 SEHNR and CDR2 FQNEAQ (reference sequence). The CDR3 runs 13 residues. CDR3 amino acids: CASGRQNSYEQYF. Here the CDR3 DNA reads TGTGCCAGCGGGAGACAGAACTCCTACGAGCAGTACTTC.

The V call is TRBV27, the J call TRBJ2-2; unclear D gene. Trimming stripped 0 bases from V and 8 bases from J, with 10 bases between. This CDR3 is built from 14 residues. Germline assignment: CDR1 MNHEY and CDR2 SMNVEV (reference sequence). The CDR3 DNA reads as TGTGCCAGCAGTTTATCACCAGTGGTAGGGGAGCTGTTTTTT. Translated: CASSLSPVVGELFF.

To note about this clonotype: The junction does not match germline at one end; this may be a read error. V usage is TRBV12-3 or TRBV12-4 and J usage is TRBJ2-1, with TRBD2 matching over 10 bases. This CDR3 spans 16 amino acids. The CDR3 DNA follows: TGTGCCGGCAGTTCCGGACTAGCGGCCGAGGAGGGTGAGCAGTTCTTC. Protein product: CAGSSGLAAEEGEQFF.

The rearrangement uses TRBV6-1 and TRBJ1-5; no firm D call. The germline V and J ends were trimmed by 6 bases and 0 bases, with 6 bases remaining between them. Germline V CDR1 and CDR2: MNHNS, SASEGT. The CDR3 contains 13 residues. The CDR3 region has the DNA TGTGCCAGCAGACACAATAGCAATCAGCCCCAGCATTTT. Its protein is CASRHNSNQPQHF.

This clonotype was counted ten times or more. The chain uses TRBV7-9 and TRBJ1-1, with TRBD1 matching 9 bases. The CDR3 spans 13 residues. Losses at the gene ends were 7 bases for V and 1 base for J; bases not matched to a gene: 1. Per germline, CDR1 SEHNR and CDR2 FQNEAQ (reference sequence). Here the CDR3 reads CASTDRGNTEAFF. CDR3 sequence (DNA): TGTGCCAGCACGGACAGGGGGAACACTGAAGCTTTCTTT.

This clonotype was counted at least ten times. The chain recombines TRBV11-2 with TRBJ1-3; no reliable D call. Germline CDR1 is SGHAT and CDR2 is FQNNGV. There are 15 residues in the CDR3. V was cut by 0 bases and J by 0 bases, with 6 bases left in between. The CDR3: CASSLEWGSGNTIYF. Here the CDR3 DNA reads TGTGCCAGCAGCTTAGAGTGGGGCTCTGGAAACACCATATATTTT.

The V call is TRBV28, the J call TRBJ2-7; 7 nucleotides match TRBD2. CDR1 and CDR2 (germline): MDHEN, SYDVKM. The CDR3 consists of 14 residues. After removal of 3 bases from V and 5 bases from J, the junction contained 7 bases not matched to a gene. CDR3: CASSFFAGVNEQYF. As DNA, the CDR3 is TGTGCCAGCAGTTTCTTTGCGGGAGTCAACGAGCAGTACTTC.

The chain uses TRBV24-1 and TRBJ1-2, with D possibly TRBD1 on 5 matching bases. The CDR3 covers 16 residues. V lost 3 bases to trimming and J lost 4 bases, with 17 bases between them. Germline V CDR1 and CDR2: KGHDR, SFDVKD. The chain's CDR3 is CATSDPGALAFYGYTF. The CDR3 nucleotides read TGTGCCACCAGTGATCCCGGGGCCTTGGCCTTCTATGGCTACACCTTC.

This clonotype has at least ten counts. The chain recombines TRBV20-1 with TRBJ2-3, with 9 bases that match TRBD1. CDR1 and CDR2 from the germline V gene are DFQATT and SNEGSKA (reference sequence). The CDR3 sequence is 16 residues long. V shed 3 bases and J 3 bases; nucleotides not matched to a gene: 10. The CDR3 DNA sequence: TGCAGTGCTAGGGGTACGGGACAGGGCCCGACAGATACGCAGTATTTT. Translated: CSARGTGQGPTDTQYF.

CDR3 loop: CSARTSGSTNEQYF. For the CDR3, the DNA is TGCAGTGCTAGAACTAGCGGGAGTACAAACGAGCAGTACTTC. The chain is built from TRBV20-1 and TRBJ2-7, with 11 bases matching TRBD2. This CDR3 has 14 residues. V shed 2 bases and J 5 bases; nucleotides not matched to a gene: 5. Germline values: CDR1 DFQATT, CDR2 SNEGSKA (reference sequence).

This clonotype was seen many times. V usage is TRBV29-1 and J usage is TRBJ2-2, with 13 nucleotides matching TRBD2. Germline CDR1 and CDR2: SQVTM and ANQGSEA. CDR3 length equals 18 residues. Trimming at V came to 7 bases and at J to 6 bases, leaving 17 bases not matched to a gene. CDR3 DNA: TGCAGCGCCGCTCAACTAGCGGGAGGGCCTAATAGGGCCGGGGAGCTGTTTTTT. This gives the protein CSAAQLAGGPNRAGELFF.

The table lists this clonotype with many counts. The rearrangement joins TRBV20-1 to TRBJ2-5; D is tentatively TRBD1 or TRBD2 (5 bases each). The CDR3 has 13 amino acids. V lost 6 bases to trimming and J lost 4 bases, with 15 bases between them. CDR1 and CDR2 from the germline V gene are DFQATT and SNEGSKA (reference sequence). Here the CDR3 reads CSAIQEGPETQYF. The CDR3 DNA reads as TGCAGTGCAATCCAAGAGGGGCCAGAGACCCAGTACTTC.